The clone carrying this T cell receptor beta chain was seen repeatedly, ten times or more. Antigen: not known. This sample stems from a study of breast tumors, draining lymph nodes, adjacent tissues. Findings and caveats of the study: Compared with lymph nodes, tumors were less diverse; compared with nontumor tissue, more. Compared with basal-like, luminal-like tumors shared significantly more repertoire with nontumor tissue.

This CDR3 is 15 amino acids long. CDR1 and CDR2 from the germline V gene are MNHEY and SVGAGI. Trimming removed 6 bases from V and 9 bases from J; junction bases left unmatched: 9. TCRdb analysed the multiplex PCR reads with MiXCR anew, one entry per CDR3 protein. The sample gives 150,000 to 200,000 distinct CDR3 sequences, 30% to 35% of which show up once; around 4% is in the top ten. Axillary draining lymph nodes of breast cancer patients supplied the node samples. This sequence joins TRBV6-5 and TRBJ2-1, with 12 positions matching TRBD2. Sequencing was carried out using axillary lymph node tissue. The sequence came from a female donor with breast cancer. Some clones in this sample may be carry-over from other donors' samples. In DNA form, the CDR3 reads TGTGCCAGCAGATCTCTAGCGGGGGGGCAGGGTGAGCAGTTCTTC. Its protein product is CASRSLAGGQGEQFF.